This TCR beta chain was found in a study of immune evolution from preneoplasia to lung adenocarcinoma. About the research overall: HLA loss of heterozygosity: over 5.5% AIS, about 15% MIA, around 35% ADC, none AAH.

Produced via immunoSEQ multiplex PCR; TCRdb's table is partial and in-frame only. The sample holds tens of thousands of clones; around 80% are singletons and the top ten take around 5%. Between the mid-2010s and the late 2010s, patients underwent resection in Japan or China. The receptor comes from a person between 55 and 70 years old with lung adenocarcinoma. Specimen: FFPE invasive lung adenocarcinoma tissue.

CDR3 amino acids: CASSLWEAGNTIYF. The CDR3 DNA is TGTGCCAGCAGCTTGTGGGAAGCTGGAAACACCATATATTTT. The J gene is TRBJ1-3, the V gene TRBV5-5; D gene uncertain. CDR1 and CDR2 from the germline V gene are SGHKS and YYEKEE (reference sequence). CDR3 length equals 14 residues. V lost 1 base and J 2 bases, leaving 7 bases between the germline ends.